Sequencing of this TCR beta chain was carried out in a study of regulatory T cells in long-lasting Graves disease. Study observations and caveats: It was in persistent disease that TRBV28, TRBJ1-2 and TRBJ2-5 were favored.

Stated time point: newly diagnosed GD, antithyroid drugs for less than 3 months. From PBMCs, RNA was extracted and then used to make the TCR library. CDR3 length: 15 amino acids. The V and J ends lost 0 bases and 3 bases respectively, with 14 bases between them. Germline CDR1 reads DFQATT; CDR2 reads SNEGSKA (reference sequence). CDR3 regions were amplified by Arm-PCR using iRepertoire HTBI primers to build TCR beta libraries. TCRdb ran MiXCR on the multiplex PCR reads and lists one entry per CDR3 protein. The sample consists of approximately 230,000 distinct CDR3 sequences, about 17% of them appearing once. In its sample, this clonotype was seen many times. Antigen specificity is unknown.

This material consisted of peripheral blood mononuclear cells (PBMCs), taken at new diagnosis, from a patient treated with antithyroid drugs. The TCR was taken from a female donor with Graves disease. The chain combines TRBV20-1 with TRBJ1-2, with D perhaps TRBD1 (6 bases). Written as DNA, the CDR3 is TGCAGTGCTAGAGATTGGGGGGCGGAGGACTATGGCTACACCTTC. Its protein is CSARDWGAEDYGYTF.